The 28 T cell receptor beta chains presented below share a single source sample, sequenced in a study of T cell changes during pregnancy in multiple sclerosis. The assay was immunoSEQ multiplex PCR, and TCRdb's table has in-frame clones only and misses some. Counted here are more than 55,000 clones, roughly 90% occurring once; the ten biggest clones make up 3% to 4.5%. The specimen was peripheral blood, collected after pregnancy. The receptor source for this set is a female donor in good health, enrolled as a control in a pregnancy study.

The CDR3 bases are TGTGCCAGCAGCGTAGGGACTAGCGGGAGTGACGAGACCCAGTACTTC. It yields the protein CASSVGTSGSDETQYF. V is TRBV9 and J is TRBJ2-5; 13 positions match TRBD2. J gave up 5 bases and V 0 bases, and 4 bases lay outside the gene matches. The germline CDR1 and CDR2 sequences are SGDLS and YYNGEE. The CDR3 has 16 amino acids.

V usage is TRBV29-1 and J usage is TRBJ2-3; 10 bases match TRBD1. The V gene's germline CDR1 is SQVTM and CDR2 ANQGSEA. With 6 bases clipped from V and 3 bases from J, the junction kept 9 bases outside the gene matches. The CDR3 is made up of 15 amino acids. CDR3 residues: CSVAPTGGMTDTQYF. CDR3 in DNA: TGCAGCGTGGCCCCGACAGGGGGCATGACAGATACGCAGTATTTT.

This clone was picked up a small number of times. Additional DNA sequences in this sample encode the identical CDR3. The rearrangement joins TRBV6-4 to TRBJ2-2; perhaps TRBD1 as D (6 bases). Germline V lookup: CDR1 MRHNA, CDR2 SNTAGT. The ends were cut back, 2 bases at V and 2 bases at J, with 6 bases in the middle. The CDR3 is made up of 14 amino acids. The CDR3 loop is CASSDGTNTGELFF. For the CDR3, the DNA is TGTGCCAGCAGTGACGGGACAAACACCGGGGAGCTGTTTTTT.

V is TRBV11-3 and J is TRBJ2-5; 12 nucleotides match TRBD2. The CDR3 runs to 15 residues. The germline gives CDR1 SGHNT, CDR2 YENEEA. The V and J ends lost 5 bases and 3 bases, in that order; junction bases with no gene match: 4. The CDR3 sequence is CASSPRTSGEETQYF. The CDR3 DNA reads TGTGCCAGCAGCCCCCGGACTAGCGGGGAAGAGACCCAGTACTTC.

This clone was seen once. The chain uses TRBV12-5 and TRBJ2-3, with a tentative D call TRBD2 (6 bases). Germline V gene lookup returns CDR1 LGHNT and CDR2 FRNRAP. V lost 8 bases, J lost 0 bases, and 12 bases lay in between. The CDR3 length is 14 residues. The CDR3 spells CASLGGYSTDTQYF. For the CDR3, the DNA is TGTGCTAGTTTGGGGGGATATAGCACAGATACGCAGTATTTT.

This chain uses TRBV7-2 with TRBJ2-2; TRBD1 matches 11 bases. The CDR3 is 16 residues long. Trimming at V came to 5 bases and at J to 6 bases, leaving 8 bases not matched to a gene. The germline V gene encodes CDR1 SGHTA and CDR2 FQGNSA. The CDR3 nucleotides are TGTGCCAGCAGCGGACCGGGACAGGGGGTATCCGGGGAGCTGTTTTTT. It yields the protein CASSGPGQGVSGELFF.

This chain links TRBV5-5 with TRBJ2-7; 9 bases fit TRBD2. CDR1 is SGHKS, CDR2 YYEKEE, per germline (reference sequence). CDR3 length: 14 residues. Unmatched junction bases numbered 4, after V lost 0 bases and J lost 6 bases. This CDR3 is CASSLELAGFEQYF. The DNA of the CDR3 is TGTGCCAGCAGCTTGGAGCTAGCGGGGTTCGAGCAGTACTTC. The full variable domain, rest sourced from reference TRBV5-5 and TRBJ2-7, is DAGVTQSPTHLIKTRGQQVTLRCSPISGHKSVSWYQQVLGQGPQFIFQYYEKEERGRGNFPDRFSARQFPNYSSELNVNALLLGDSALYLCASSLELAGFEQYFGPGTRLTVT.

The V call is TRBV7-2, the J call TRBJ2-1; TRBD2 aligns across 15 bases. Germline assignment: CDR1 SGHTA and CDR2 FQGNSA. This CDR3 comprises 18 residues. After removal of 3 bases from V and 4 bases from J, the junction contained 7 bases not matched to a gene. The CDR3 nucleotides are TGTGCCAGCAGCTTGGGACTAGCGGGGGGCAGGGGTTACAATGAGCAGTTCTTC. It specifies CASSLGLAGGRGYNEQFF.

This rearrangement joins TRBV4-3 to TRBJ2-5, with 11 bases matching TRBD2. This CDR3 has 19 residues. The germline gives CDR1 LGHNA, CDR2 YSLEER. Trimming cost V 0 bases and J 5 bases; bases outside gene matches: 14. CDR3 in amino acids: CASSQDIRGSGGAGETQYF. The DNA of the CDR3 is TGCGCCAGCAGCCAAGATATTAGGGGTAGCGGGGGGGCCGGGGAGACCCAGTACTTC.

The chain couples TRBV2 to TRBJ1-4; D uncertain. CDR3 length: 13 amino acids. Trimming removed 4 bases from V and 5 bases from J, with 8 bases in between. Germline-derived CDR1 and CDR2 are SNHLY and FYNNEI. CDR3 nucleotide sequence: TGTGCCAGCAGTGGCAGGCAAAATGAAAAACTGTTTTTT. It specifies CASSGRQNEKLFF.

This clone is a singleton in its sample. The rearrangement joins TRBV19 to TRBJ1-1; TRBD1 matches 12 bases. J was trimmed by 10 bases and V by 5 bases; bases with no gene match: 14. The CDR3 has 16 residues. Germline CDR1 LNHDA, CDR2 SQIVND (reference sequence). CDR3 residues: CASSPSPGQGAEGAFF. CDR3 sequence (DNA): TGTGCCAGTAGTCCGTCTCCGGGACAGGGGGCGGAGGGAGCTTTCTTT. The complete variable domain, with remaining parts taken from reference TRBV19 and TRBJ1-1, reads DGGITQSPKYLFRKEGQNVTLSCEQNLNHDAMYWYRQDPGQGLRLIYYSQIVNDFQKGDIAEGYSVSREKKESFPLTVTSAQKNPTAFYLCASSPSPGQGAEGAFFGQGTRLTVV.

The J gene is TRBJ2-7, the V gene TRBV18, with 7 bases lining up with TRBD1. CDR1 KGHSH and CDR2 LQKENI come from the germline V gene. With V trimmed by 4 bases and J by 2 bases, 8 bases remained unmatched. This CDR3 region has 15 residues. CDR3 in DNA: TGTGCCAGCTCACAAGGGGGCGGACAGACCTACGAGCAGTACTTC. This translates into CASSQGGGQTYEQYF.

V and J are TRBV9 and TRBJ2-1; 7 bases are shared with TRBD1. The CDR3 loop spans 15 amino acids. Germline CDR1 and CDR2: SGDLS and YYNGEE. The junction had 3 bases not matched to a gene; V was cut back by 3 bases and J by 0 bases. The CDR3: CASSGRDSSYNEQFF. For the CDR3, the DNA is TGTGCCAGCAGCGGCCGGGACAGCTCCTACAATGAGCAGTTCTTC.

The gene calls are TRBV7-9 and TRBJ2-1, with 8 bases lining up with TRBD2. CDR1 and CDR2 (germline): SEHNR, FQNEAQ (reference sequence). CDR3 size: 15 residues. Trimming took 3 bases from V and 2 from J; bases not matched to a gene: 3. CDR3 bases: TGTGCCAGCAGCTTGCCGGGACTAGCCTACAATGAGCAGTTCTTC. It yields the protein CASSLPGLAYNEQFF.

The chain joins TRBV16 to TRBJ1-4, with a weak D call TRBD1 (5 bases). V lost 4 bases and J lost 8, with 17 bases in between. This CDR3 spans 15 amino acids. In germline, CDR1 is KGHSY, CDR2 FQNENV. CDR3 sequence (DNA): TGTGCCAGCAGCCGAACACAGGCGGGGCTGGAAAAACTGTTTTTT. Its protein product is CASSRTQAGLEKLFF.

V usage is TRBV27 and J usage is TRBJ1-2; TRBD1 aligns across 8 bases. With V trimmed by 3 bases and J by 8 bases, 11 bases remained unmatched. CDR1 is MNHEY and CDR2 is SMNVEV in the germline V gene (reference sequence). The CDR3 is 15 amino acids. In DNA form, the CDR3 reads TGTGCCAGCAGTTTCAGCCCTCGGACAGGGAAGGGCTACACCTTC. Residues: CASSFSPRTGKGYTF.

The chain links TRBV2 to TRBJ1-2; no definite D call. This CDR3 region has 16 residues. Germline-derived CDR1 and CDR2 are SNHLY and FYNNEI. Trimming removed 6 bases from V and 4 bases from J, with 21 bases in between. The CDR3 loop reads CASSQTIKYSGYGYTF. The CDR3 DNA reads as TGTGCCAGCAGCCAAACCATTAAGTATTCCGGCTATGGCTACACCTTC.

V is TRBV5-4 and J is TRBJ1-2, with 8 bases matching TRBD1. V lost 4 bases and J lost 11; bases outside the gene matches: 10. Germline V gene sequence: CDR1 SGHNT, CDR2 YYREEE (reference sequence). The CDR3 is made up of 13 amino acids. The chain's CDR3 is CASSPRDRKDYTF. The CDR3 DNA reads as TGTGCCAGCAGCCCGAGGGACAGGAAGGATTACACCTTC.

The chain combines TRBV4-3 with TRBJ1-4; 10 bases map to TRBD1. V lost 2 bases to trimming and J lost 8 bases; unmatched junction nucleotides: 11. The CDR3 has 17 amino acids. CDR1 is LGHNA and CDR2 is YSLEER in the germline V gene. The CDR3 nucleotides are TGCGCCAGCAGCCAAACGGGGACCGGGACAGGGGACGAAAAACTGTTTTTT. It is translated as CASSQTGTGTGDEKLFF.

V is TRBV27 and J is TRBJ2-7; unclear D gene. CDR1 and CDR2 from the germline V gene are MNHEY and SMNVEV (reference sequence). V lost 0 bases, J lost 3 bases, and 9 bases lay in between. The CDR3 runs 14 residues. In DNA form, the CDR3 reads TGTGCCAGCAGTTTATCCCAGGCAAACTACGAGCAGTACTTC. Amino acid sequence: CASSLSQANYEQYF.

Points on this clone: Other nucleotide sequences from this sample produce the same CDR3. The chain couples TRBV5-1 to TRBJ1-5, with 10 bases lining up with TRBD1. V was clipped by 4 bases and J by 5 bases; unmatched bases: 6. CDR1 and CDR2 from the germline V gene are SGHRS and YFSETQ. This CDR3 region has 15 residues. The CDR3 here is CASSLRTGGDQPQHF. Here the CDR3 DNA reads TGCGCCAGCAGCCTCCGGACAGGGGGGGATCAGCCCCAGCATTTT.

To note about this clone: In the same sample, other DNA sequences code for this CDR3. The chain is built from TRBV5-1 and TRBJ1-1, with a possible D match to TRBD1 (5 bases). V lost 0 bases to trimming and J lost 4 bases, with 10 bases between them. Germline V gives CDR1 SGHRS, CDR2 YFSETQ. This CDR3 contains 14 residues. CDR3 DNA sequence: TGCGCCAGCAGCTTGGCCGGGGGGATCACTGAAGCTTTCTTT. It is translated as CASSLAGGITEAFF.

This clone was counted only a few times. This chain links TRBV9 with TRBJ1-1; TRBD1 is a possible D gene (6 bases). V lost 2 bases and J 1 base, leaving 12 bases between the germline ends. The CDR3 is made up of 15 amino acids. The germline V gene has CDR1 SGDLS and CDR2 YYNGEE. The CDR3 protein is CASSVFGGGNTEAFF. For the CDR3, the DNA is TGTGCCAGCAGCGTTTTTGGGGGCGGGAACACTGAAGCTTTCTTT.

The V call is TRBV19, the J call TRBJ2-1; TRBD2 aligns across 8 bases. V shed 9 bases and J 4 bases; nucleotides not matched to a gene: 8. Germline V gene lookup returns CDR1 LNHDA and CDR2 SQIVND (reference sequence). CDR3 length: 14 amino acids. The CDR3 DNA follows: TGTGCCAGCCGACCCCCGGGGGGGTACAATGAGCAGTTCTTC. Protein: CASRPPGGYNEQFF.

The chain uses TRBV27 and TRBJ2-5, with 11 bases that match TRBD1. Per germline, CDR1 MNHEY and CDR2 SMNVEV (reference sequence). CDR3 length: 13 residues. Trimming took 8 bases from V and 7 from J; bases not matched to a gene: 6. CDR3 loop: CASGQGALGTQYF. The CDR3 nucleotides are TGTGCCAGCGGACAGGGGGCGCTTGGGACCCAGTACTTC.

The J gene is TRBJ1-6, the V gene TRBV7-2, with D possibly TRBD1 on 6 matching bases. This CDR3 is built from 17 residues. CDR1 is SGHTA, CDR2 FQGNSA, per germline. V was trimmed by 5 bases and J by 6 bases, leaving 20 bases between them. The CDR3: CASSPSSGAGLNSPLHF. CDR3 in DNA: TGTGCCAGCAGCCCCTCCTCAGGGGCAGGACTTAATTCACCCCTCCACTTT.

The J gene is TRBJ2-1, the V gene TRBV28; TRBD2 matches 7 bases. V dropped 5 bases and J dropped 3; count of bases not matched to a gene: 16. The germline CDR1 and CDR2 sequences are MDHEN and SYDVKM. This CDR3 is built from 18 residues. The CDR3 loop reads CASSPRDYYGYVYNEQFF. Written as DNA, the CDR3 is TGTGCCAGCAGTCCTCGGGACTACTATGGGTATGTCTACAATGAGCAGTTCTTC.

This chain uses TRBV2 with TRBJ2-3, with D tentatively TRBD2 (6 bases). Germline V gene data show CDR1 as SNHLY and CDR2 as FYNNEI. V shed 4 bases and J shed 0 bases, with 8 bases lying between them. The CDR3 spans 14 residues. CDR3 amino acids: CASSAGLSTDTQYF. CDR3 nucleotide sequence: TGTGCCAGCAGTGCGGGACTGAGCACAGATACGCAGTATTTT.